This T cell receptor (beta chain) was retrieved from a study of T cell repertoires in cytomegalovirus infection. Study as a whole: Matching HLA type and CMV infection were both indicated by public TCR beta signatures.

This clonotype was detected many times. TCRdb redid the calling of the reads with MiXCR, one entry per CDR3 protein. The sample yields 500,000 to 600,000 distinct CDR3 sequences, 16% seen once. The receptor comes from a human donor in good health (CMV status not recorded). Some clones in this sample may be carry-over from other donors' samples. The sample consisted of CD8+ T cells from PBMCs.

CDR3 region: CASRGGRRGTSYEQYF. CDR3 bases: TGTGCCAGCAGGGGGGGACGACGGGGAACCTCCTACGAGCAGTACTTC. V is TRBV28 and J is TRBJ2-7; D is possibly TRBD2 (6 bases). The length of the CDR3 is 16 residues. The V end lost 6 bases, the J end lost 0 bases, and 18 bases lay between the germline ends. Germline CDR1 and CDR2: MDHEN and SYDVKM.